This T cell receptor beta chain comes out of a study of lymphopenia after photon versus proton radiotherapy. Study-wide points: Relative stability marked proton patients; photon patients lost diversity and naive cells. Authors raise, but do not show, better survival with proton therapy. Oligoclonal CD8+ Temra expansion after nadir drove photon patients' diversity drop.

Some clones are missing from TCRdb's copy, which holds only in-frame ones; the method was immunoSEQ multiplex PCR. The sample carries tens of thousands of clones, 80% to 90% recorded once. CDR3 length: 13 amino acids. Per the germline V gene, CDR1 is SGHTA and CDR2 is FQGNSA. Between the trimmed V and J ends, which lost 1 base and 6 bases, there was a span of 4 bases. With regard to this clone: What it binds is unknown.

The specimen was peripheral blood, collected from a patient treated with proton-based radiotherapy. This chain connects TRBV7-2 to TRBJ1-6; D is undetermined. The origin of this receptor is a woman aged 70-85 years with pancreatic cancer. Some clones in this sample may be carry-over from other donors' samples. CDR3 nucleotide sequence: TGTGCCAGCAGCTTAGGGGGTAATTCACCCCTCCACTTT. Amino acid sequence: CASSLGGNSPLHF.